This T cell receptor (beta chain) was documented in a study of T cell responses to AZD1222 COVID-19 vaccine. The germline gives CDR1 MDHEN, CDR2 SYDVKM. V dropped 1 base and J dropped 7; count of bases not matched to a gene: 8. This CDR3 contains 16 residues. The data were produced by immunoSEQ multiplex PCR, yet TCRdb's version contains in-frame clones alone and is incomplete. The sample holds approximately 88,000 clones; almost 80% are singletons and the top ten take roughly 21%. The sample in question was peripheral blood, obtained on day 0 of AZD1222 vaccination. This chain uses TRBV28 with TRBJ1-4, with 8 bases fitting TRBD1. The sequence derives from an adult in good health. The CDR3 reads CASSLFGQGAAEKLFF. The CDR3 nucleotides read TGTGCCAGCAGTTTATTTGGGCAGGGGGCGGCTGAAAAACTGTTTTTT.